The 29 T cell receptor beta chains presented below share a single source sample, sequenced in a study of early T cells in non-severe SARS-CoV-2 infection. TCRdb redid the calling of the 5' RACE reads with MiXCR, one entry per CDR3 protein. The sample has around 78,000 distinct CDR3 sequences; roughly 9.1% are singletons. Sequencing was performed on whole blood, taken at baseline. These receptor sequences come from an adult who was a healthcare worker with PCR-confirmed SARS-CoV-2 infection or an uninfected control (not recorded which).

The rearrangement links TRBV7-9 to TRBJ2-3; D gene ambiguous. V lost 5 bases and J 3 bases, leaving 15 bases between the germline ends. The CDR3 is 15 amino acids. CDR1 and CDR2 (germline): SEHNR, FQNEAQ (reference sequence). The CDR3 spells CASSRTEGWTDTQYF. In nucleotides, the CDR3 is TGTGCCAGCAGCCGTACCGAAGGATGGACAGATACGCAGTATTTT. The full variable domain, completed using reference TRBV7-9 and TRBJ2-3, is DTGVSQNPRHKITKRGQNVTFRCDPISEHNRLYWYRQTLGQGPEFLTYFQNEAQLEKSRLLSDRFSAERPKGSFSTLEIQRTEQGDSAMYLCASSRTEGWTDTQYFGPGTRLTVL.

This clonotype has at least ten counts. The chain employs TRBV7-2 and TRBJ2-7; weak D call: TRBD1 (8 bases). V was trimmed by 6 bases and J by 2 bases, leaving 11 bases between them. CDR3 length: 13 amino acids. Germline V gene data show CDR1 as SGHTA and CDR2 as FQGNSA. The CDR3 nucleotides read TGTGCCAGCAGACAGGGGGGGACCTACGAGCAGTACTTC. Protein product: CASRQGGTYEQYF.

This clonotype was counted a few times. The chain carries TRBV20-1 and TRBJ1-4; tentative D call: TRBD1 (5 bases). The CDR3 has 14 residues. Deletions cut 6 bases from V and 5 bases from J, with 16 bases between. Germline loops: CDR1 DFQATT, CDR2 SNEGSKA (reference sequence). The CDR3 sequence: CSARGGQANEKLFF. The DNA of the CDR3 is TGCAGTGCGCGGGGCGGGCAGGCAAATGAAAAACTGTTTTTT.

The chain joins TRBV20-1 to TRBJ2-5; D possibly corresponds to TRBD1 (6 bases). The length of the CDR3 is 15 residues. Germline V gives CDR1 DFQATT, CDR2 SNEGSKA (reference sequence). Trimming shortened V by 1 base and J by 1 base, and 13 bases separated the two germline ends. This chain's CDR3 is CSARGDIQSQETQYF. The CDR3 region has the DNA TGCAGTGCTAGAGGGGACATACAGTCCCAAGAGACCCAGTACTTC.

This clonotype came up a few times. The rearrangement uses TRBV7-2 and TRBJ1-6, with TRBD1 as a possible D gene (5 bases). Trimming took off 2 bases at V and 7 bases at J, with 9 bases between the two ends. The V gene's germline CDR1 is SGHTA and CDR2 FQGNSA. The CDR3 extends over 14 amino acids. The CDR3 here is CASSLQGGNSPLHF. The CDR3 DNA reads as TGTGCCAGCAGCTTACAGGGAGGAAATTCACCCCTCCACTTT.

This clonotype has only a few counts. Here the CDR3 DNA reads TGTGCCAGCAGTGAATTAGATACGCAGTATTTT. This sequence encodes CASSELDTQYF. The chain has TRBV2 and TRBJ2-3; D uncertain. The length of the CDR3 is 11 residues. CDR1 and CDR2 (germline): SNHLY, FYNNEI. V lost 2 bases to trimming and J lost 5 bases, with 2 bases between them.

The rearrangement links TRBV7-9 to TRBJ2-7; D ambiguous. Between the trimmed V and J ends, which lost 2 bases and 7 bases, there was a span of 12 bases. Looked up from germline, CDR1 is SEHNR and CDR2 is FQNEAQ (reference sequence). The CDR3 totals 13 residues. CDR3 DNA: TGTGCCAGCAGCTTACTATTTTCGATTGAGCAGTACTTC. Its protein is CASSLLFSIEQYF.

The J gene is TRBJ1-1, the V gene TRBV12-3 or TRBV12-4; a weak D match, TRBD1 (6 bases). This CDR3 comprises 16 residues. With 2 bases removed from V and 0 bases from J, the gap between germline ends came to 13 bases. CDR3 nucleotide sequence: TGTGCCAGCAGTTTATCCCGTGGACAGTTGAACACTGAAGCTTTCTTT. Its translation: CASSLSRGQLNTEAFF.

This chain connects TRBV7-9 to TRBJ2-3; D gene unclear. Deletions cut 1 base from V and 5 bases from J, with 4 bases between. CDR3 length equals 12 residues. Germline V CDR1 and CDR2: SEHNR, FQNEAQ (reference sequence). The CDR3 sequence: CASSLDGDTQYF. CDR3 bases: TGTGCCAGCAGCTTAGACGGAGATACGCAGTATTTT.

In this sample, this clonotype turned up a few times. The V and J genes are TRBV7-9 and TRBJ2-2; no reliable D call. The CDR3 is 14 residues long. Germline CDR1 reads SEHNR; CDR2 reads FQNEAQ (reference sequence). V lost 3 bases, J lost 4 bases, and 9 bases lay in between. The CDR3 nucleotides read TGTGCCAGCAGCTTCCAAACCTCCACCGGGGAGCTGTTTTTT. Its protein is CASSFQTSTGELFF. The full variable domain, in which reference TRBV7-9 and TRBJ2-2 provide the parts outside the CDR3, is DTGVSQNPRHKITKRGQNVTFRCDPISEHNRLYWYRQTLGQGPEFLTYFQNEAQLEKSRLLSDRFSAERPKGSFSTLEIQRTEQGDSAMYLCASSFQTSTGELFFGEGSRLTVL.

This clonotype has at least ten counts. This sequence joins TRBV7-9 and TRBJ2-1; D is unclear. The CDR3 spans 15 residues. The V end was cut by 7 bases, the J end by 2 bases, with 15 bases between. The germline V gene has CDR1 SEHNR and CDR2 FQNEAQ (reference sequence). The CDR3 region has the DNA TGTGCCAGCACCCACCCGGCAGGTCCCTACAATGAGCAGTTCTTC. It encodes CASTHPAGPYNEQFF. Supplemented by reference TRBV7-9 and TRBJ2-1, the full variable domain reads DTGVSQNPRHKITKRGQNVTFRCDPISEHNRLYWYRQTLGQGPEFLTYFQNEAQLEKSRLLSDRFSAERPKGSFSTLEIQRTEQGDSAMYLCASTHPAGPYNEQFFGPGTRLTVL.

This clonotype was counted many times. The CDR3 spells CASTPRGASTDTQYF. As DNA, the CDR3 is TGTGCCAGCACCCCCCGGGGGGCCAGCACAGATACGCAGTATTTT. This rearrangement joins TRBV12-3 or TRBV12-4 to TRBJ2-3, with D maybe TRBD2 (7 bases). V was pared by 7 bases and J by 0 bases, with 14 bases between. This CDR3 has 15 residues.

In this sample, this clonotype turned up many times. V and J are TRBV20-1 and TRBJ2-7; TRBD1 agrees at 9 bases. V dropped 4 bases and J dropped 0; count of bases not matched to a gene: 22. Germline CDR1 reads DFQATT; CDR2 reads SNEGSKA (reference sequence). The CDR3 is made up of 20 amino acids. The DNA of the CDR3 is TGCAGTGCTACCGGACAGGGGCTGGGCTCGGGCTCCCACAGCTCCTACGAGCAGTACTTC. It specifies CSATGQGLGSGSHSSYEQYF.

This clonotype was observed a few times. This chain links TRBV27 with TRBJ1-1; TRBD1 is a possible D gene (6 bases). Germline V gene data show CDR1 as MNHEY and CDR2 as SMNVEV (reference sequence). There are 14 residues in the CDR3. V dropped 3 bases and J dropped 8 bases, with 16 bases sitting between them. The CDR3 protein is CASSFFETGTEAFF. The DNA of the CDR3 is TGTGCCAGCAGTTTTTTCGAAACAGGGACCGAAGCTTTCTTT.

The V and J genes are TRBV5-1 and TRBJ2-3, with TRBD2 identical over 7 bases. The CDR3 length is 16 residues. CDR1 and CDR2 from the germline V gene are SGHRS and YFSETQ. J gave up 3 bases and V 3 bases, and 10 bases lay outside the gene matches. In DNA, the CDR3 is TGCGCCAGCAGCTCGACTAGCCTAGTTAGGACAGATACGCAGTATTTT. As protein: CASSSTSLVRTDTQYF.

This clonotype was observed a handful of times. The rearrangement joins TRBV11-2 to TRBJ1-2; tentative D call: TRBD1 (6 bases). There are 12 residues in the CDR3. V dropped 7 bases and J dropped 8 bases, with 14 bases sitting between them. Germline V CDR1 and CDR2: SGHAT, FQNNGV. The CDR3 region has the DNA TGTGCCAGCACCGGTGGGGGCCGGGGCTACACCTTC. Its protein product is CASTGGGRGYTF.

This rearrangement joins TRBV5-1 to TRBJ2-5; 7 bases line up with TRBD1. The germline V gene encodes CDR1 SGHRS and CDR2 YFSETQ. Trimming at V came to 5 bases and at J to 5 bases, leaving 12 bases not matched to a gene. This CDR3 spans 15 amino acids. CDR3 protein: CASRYIGQAFETQYF. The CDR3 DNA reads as TGCGCCAGCAGATACATCGGACAGGCATTTGAGACCCAGTACTTC. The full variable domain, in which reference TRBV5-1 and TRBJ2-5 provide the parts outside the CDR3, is KAGVTQTPRYLIKTRGQQVTLSCSPISGHRSVSWYQQTPGQGLQFLFEYFSETQRNKGNFPGRFSGRQFSNSRSEMNVSTLELGDSALYLCASRYIGQAFETQYFGPGTRLLVL.

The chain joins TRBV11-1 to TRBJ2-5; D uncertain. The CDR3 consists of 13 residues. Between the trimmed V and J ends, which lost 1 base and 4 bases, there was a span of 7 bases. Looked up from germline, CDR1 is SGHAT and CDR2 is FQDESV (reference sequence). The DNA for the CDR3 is TGTGCCAGCAGCTTAGTGCAGAGAGAGACCCAGTACTTC. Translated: CASSLVQRETQYF.

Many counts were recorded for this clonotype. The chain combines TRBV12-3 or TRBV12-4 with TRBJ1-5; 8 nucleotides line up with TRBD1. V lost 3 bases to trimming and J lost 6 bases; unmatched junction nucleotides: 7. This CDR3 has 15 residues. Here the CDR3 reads CASSFRQGPGQPQHF. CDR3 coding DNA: TGTGCCAGCAGTTTTCGACAGGGGCCGGGTCAGCCCCAGCATTTT.

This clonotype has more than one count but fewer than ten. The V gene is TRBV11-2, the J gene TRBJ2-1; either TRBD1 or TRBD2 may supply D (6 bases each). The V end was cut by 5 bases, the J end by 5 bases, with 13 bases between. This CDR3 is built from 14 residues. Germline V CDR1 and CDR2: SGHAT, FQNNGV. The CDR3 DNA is TGTGCCAGCAGCCGAATCCGGGGGCACAATGAGCAGTTCTTC. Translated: CASSRIRGHNEQFF.

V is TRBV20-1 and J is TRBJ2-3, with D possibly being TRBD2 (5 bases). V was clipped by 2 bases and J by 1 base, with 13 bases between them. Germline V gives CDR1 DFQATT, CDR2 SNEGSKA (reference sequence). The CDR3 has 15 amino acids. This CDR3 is CSARPGLGGTDTQYF. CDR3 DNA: TGCAGTGCTAGACCTGGTTTGGGAGGCACAGATACGCAGTATTTT.

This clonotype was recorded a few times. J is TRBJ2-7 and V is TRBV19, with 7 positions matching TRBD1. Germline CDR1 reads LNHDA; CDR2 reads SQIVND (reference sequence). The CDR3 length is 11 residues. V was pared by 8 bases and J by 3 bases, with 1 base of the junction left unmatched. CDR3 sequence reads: CASRQGYEQYF. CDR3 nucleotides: TGTGCCAGTCGACAGGGCTACGAGCAGTACTTC.

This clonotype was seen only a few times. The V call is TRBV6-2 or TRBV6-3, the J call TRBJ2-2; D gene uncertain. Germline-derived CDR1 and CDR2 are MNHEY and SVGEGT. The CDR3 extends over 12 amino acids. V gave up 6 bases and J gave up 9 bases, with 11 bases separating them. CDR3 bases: TGTGCCAGCAGCCCAACCGGGCGGGAGCTGTTTTTT. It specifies CASSPTGRELFF.

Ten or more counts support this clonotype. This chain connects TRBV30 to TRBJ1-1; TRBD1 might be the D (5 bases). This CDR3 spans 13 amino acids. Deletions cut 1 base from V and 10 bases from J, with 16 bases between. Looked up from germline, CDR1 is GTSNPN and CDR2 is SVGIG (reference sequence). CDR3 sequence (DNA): TGTGCCTGGAGTGAATCCCCCGGGGCGGGAGCTTTCTTT. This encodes CAWSESPGAGAFF.

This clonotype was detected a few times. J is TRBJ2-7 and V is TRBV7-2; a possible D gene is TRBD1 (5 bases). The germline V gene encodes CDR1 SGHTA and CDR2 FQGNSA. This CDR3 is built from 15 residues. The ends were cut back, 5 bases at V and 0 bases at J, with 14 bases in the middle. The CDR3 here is CASSPPTAFSYEQYF. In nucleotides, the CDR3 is TGTGCCAGCAGCCCCCCGACAGCTTTCTCCTACGAGCAGTACTTC.

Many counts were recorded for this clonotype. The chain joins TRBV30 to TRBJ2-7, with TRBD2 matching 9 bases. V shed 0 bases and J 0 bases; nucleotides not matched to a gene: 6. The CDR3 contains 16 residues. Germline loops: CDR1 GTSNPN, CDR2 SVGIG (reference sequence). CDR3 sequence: CAWSVPSGGFSYEQYF. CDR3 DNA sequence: TGTGCCTGGAGTGTACCCAGCGGGGGGTTCTCCTACGAGCAGTACTTC.

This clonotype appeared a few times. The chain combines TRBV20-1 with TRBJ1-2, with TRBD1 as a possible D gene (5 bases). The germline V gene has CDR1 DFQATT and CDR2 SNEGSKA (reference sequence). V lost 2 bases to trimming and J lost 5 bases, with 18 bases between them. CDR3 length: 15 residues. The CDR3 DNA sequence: TGCAGTGCTAGACCCCCATGGGGGGAAGGGTATGGCTACACCTTC. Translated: CSARPPWGEGYGYTF.

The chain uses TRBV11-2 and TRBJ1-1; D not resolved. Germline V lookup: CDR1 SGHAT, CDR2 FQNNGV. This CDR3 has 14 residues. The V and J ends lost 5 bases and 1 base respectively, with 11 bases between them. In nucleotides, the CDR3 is TGTGCCAGCAGCCGCGGAGGTTGGAACACTGAAGCTTTCTTT. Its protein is CASSRGGWNTEAFF.

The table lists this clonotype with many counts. CDR3 sequence: CASSFGTGDSPLHF. The CDR3 bases are TGTGCCAGCAGTTTTGGGACAGGTGATTCACCCCTCCACTTT. V is TRBV12-3 or TRBV12-4 and J is TRBJ1-6; 8 bases map to TRBD1. The CDR3 is 14 residues long. V lost 3 bases, J lost 8 bases, and 3 bases stayed unmatched.